The T cell receptor beta chain described here comes from a study of long-term antiretroviral therapy in people with HIV. Broader study findings: Repertoires in HIV (unlike those of controls) had narrower CDR3 length ranges.

With respect to this clone: Its antigen is not known.

A v3.0 immunoSEQ assay was performed at survey level. Only in-frame clones appear in the TCRdb table, and some are missing; sequencing was by immunoSEQ multiplex PCR. The sample shows about 20,000 clones, roughly 80% of them seen only once. The receptor comes from a woman aged 25 to 45 with HIV. The sequences come from unsorted PBMCs, collected 2.9 years after starting antiretroviral therapy.

CDR3 region: CASRDRTPTNYGYTF. For the CDR3, the DNA is TGTGCCAGCAGGGACAGAACGCCGACTAACTATGGCTACACCTTC. V is TRBV2 and J is TRBJ1-2; the D gene is possibly TRBD1 (6 bases). From germline, CDR1 is SNHLY and CDR2 FYNNEI. V dropped 6 bases and J dropped 0 bases, with 14 bases sitting between them. CDR3 length equals 15 residues.